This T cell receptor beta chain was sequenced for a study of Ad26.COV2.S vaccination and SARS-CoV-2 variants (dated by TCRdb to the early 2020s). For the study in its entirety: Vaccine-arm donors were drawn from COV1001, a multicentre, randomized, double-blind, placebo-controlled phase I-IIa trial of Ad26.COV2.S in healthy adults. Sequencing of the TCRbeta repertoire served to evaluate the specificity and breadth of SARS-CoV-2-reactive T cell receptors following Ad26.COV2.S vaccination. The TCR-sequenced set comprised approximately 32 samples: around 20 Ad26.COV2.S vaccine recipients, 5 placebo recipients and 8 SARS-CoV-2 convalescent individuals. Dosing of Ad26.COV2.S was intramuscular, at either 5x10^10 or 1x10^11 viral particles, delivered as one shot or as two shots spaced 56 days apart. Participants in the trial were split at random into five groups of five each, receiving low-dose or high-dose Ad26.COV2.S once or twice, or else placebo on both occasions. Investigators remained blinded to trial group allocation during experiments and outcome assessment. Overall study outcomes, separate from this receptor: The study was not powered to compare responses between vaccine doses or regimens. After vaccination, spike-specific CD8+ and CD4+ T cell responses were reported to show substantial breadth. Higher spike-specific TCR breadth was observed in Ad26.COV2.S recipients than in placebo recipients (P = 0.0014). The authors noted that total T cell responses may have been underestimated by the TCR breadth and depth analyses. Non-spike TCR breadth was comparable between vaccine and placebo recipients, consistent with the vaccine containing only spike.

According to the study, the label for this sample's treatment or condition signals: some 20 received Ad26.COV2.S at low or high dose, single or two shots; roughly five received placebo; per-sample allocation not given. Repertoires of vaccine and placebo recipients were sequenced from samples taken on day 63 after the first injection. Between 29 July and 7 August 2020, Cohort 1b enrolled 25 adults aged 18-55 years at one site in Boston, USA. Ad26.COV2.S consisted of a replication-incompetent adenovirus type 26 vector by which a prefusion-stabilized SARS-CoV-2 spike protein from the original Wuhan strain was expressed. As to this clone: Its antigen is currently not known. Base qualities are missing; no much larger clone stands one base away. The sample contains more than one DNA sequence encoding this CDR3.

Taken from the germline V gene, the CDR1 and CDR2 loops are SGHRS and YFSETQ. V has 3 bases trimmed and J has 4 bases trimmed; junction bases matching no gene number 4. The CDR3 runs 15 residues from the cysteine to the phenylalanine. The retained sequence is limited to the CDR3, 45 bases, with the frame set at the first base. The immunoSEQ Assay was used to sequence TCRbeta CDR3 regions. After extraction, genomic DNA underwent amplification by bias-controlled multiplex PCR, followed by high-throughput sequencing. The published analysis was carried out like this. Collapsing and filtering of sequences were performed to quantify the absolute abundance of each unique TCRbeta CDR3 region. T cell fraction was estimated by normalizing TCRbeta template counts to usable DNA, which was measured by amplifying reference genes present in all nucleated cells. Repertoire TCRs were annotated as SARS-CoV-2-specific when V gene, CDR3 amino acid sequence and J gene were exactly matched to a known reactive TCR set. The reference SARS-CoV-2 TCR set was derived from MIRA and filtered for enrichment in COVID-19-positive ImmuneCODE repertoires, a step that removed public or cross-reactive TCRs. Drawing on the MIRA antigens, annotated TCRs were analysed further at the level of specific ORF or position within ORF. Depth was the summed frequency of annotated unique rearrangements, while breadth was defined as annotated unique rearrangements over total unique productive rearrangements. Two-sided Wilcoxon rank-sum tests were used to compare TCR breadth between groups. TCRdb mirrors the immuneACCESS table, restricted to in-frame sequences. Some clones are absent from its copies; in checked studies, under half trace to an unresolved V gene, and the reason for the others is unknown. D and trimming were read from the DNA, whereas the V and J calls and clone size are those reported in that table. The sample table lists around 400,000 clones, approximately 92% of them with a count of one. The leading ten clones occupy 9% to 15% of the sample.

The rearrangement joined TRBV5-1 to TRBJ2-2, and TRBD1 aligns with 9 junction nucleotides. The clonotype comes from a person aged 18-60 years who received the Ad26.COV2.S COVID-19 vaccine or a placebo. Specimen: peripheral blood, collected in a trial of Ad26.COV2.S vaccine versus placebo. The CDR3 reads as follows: CASSSGQGSTGELFF. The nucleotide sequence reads TGCGCCAGCAGCTCGGGACAGGGAAGCACCGGGGAGCTGTTTTTT.